This TCR beta chain was recovered during a study of molecular identifiers for immune sequencing clone quantification. V was shortened by 3 bases and J by 3 bases, with 12 bases between the two germline ends. This CDR3 contains 14 residues. CDR1 and CDR2 (germline): KGHSH, LQKENI. TCRdb reprocessed the PCR reads via MiXCR and lists one record per CDR3 protein. The data show fewer than 350,000 distinct CDR3 sequences, roughly 23% seen once. Regarding the study as a whole: Shared barcodes on identical TCR molecules could underestimate the sizes of highly expanded clones. It was shown that clones above 20 RNA copies held over 97% of effector molecules, but under 1% in naive cells.

This clonotype turned up a few times. Its specificity is unknown. This receptor was obtained from a human donor in good health. Some libraries in this study had Jurkat cell RNA spiked in. The V and J genes are TRBV18 and TRBJ2-7; a possible D gene is TRBD2 (6 bases). Sequencing was performed on naive CD8+ T cells from blood, with Jurkat cell RNA spiked in. The sample's subset: FACS-sorted CD8+CD4-CCR7+CD45RA+ naive T cells. CDR3 in amino acids: CASSPSGDFYEQYF. Written as DNA, the CDR3 is TGTGCCAGCTCACCGTCGGGGGATTTCTACGAGCAGTACTTC.